This T cell receptor (beta chain) is drawn from a study of cytotoxic CD8 clonotypes in ibrutinib-treated CLL. Study-wide context: Samples showed on average 255,043 productive templates and about 100,000 productive rearrangements. Study-level results: Clonality went up at the time of ibrutinib response, stayed stable in sustained remission, and later dropped back toward its baseline level at progression.

Details on this clone: Its antigen is still unknown.

The data were produced by immunoSEQ multiplex PCR, yet TCRdb's version contains in-frame clones alone and is incomplete. The profile shows over 30,000 clones, about 70% of them singletons. The germline V gene has CDR1 SGHTA and CDR2 FQGTGA. With 5 bases removed from V and 0 bases from J, the gap between germline ends came to 7 bases. The CDR3 covers 13 residues. The clonotype originates from a human donor with chronic lymphocytic leukemia. The V call is TRBV7-3, the J call TRBJ1-1; no clear D gene. The sample here was PBMCs, taken at disease progression, from a patient treated with ibrutinib. The CDR3 is CASSITMNTEAFF. The CDR3, as DNA: TGTGCCAGCAGCATCACAATGAACACTGAAGCTTTCTTT.